A selection of T cell receptor beta chains follows, all from one sample in a study of metastatic and nonmetastatic thyroid tumors. From the PCR reads, TCRdb re-called clones with MiXCR. The sample includes 21,000 or so clones, 15% to 20% seen only once; the top ten take roughly 21%. The sample was blood. The receptors derive from a male donor with papillary thyroid cancer or a benign thyroid nodule (not recorded which). Some clones in this sample may be carry-over from other donors' samples. Both conserved end residues are part of each CDR3. Each record gives: D gene, J gene, clone size, V gene, CDR3 DNA, CDR3 protein. The D gene is left open where the match is weak. The size entry is marked missing in some rows and otherwise reads once, few, many or a size class.

d_gene: TRBD2; j_gene: TRBJ2-1; abundance: many; v_gene: TRBV10-3; CDR3nt: TGTGCCATCAAGGGGACTAGCGGGGGAATTTGGAATGAGCAGTTCTTC; CDR3aa: CAIKGTSGGIWNEQFF
d_gene: NA; j_gene: TRBJ2-6; abundance: once; v_gene: TRBV9; CDR3nt: TGTGCCAGCATCGTAGACCCTTCGGGGGCCAACGTCCTGACTTTC; CDR3aa: CASIVDPSGANVLTF
d_gene: NA; j_gene: TRBJ2-7; abundance: few; v_gene: TRBV12-3/TRBV12-4; CDR3nt: TGTGCCAGCAGTCTCTCTGGAGCGACACGTTACGAGCAGTACTTC; CDR3aa: CASSLSGATRYEQYF
d_gene: TRBD1; j_gene: TRBJ2-2; abundance: once; v_gene: TRBV20-1; CDR3nt: TGCAGTATGAGACAGGGGGCTGAGACCGGGGAGCTGTTTTTT; CDR3aa: CSMRQGAETGELFF
d_gene: NA; j_gene: TRBJ2-7; abundance: many; v_gene: TRBV10-3; CDR3nt: TGTGCCATCAGTGAAGGAGAGGGGTTAGCGGTGCAGTACTTC; CDR3aa: CAISEGEGLAVQYF
d_gene: TRBD2; j_gene: TRBJ2-1; abundance: many; v_gene: TRBV7-9; CDR3nt: TGTGCCAGCAGCTTAGCGCTAGCGGGCACGTACAATGAGCAGTTCTTC; CDR3aa: CASSLALAGTYNEQFF
d_gene: NA; j_gene: TRBJ2-5; abundance: NA; v_gene: TRBV5-6; CDR3nt: TGTGCCAGCAGCTTGTCGGCAGGGAGAAAGACCCAGTACTTC; CDR3aa: CASSLSAGRKTQYF
d_gene: NA; j_gene: TRBJ1-5; abundance: few; v_gene: TRBV27; CDR3nt: TGTGCCAGCAGCCCGACAGGTCATAGCAATCAGCCCCAGCATTTT; CDR3aa: CASSPTGHSNQPQHF
d_gene: NA; j_gene: TRBJ2-5; abundance: many; v_gene: TRBV24-1; CDR3nt: TGTGCCACCAGTGACCCTTTCGAGACCCAGTACTTC; CDR3aa: CATSDPFETQYF
d_gene: NA; j_gene: TRBJ2-2; abundance: many; v_gene: TRBV20-1; CDR3nt: TGCAGTGCTAGTCATCGGGGGTCGAGCACCGGGGAGCTGTTTTTT; CDR3aa: CSASHRGSSTGELFF
d_gene: TRBD1; j_gene: TRBJ1-1; abundance: NA; v_gene: TRBV20-1; CDR3nt: TGCAGTGCTAGGCCCGGGACAGGGAGGACTGAAGCTTTCTTT; CDR3aa: CSARPGTGRTEAFF
d_gene: TRBD1; j_gene: TRBJ1-2; abundance: many; v_gene: TRBV10-3; CDR3nt: TGTGCCATCAGGTCAGGGGGAGATAACTATGGCTACACCTTC; CDR3aa: CAIRSGGDNYGYTF
d_gene: NA; j_gene: TRBJ1-2; abundance: few; v_gene: TRBV10-3; CDR3nt: TGTGCCATCAGTGAGGACCCAGGGACCTATTGCTACACCTTC; CDR3aa: CAISEDPGTYCYTF
d_gene: NA; j_gene: TRBJ1-1; abundance: many; v_gene: TRBV6-1; CDR3nt: TGTGCCAGCAGCTACTGGGACAAGAACACTGAAGCTTTCTTT; CDR3aa: CASSYWDKNTEAFF
d_gene: NA; j_gene: TRBJ2-2; abundance: NA; v_gene: TRBV28; CDR3nt: TGTGCCAGCCTAAAAAGGGGCACCGGGGAGCTGTTTTTT; CDR3aa: CASLKRGTGELFF
d_gene: TRBD2; j_gene: TRBJ2-1; abundance: many; v_gene: TRBV6-1; CDR3nt: TGTGCCAGCAGTGAACTGGGGGGTAGCGGGAGTTGGTATGAGCAGTTCTTC; CDR3aa: CASSELGGSGSWYEQFF
d_gene: NA; j_gene: TRBJ1-1; abundance: many; v_gene: TRBV19; CDR3nt: TGTGCCAGTAGTCCCTTCGGGCTCGTGAACACTGAAGCTTTCTTT; CDR3aa: CASSPFGLVNTEAFF
d_gene: NA; j_gene: TRBJ2-2; abundance: NA; v_gene: TRBV6-1; CDR3nt: TGTGCCAGCAGTGAGTGGGCGCGTATCTCCAGGGAGCTGTTTTTT; CDR3aa: CASSEWARISRELFF
d_gene: NA; j_gene: TRBJ2-7; abundance: many; v_gene: TRBV7-9; CDR3nt: TGTGCCAGCAGCTTAGTGGGCTACGAGCAGTACTTC; CDR3aa: CASSLVGYEQYF
d_gene: NA; j_gene: TRBJ2-1; abundance: many; v_gene: TRBV11-2; CDR3nt: TGTGCCAGCAGCCCCCGGCCGATGTTTAAAACTAACAATGAGCAGTTCTTC; CDR3aa: CASSPRPMFKTNNEQFF
d_gene: TRBD2; j_gene: TRBJ2-1; abundance: many; v_gene: TRBV20-1; CDR3nt: TGCAGTGCTAGCCCTCATACTAGCGGGCGATACAATGAGCAGTTCTTC; CDR3aa: CSASPHTSGRYNEQFF
d_gene: NA; j_gene: TRBJ2-2; abundance: medium-sized; v_gene: TRBV28; CDR3nt: TGTGCCAGTGGCTCCCGGACAGAGGGTCCCGGGGAGCTGTTTTTT; CDR3aa: CASGSRTEGPGELFF
d_gene: NA; j_gene: TRBJ2-1; abundance: many; v_gene: TRBV6-1; CDR3nt: TGTGCCAGCAGCCGGGACGCCGGGTACAATGAGCAGTTCTTC; CDR3aa: CASSRDAGYNEQFF
d_gene: NA; j_gene: TRBJ2-2; abundance: many; v_gene: TRBV18; CDR3nt: TGTGCCAGCTCAACCCGGTCCCGGCTAAGAGACGGGGAGCTGTTTTTT; CDR3aa: CASSTRSRLRDGELFF